The source of this T cell receptor beta chain is a study of T cells in Graves' hyperthyroidism and ophthalmopathy. V lost 0 bases to trimming and J lost 6 bases, with 5 bases between them. The CDR3 is made up of 13 amino acids. Germline V gives CDR1 LGHNT, CDR2 FRNRAP. Uncontrolled infection, other autoimmune disease, pregnancy or lactation barred patients from enrollment. Diagnosis relied on clinical symptoms, serum thyroxine and TRAb, thyroid ultrasound and orbital computed tomography. PBMCs were collected from an approximately 9.3 ml volume of fresh peripheral blood. Researchers amplified the TCR beta CDR3 regions from RNA transcripts. TCR CDR3 regions were first amplified by RT-PCR with HTBI primers. TCRdb reanalysed the multiplex PCR reads using MiXCR and keeps one entry per CDR3 protein. The sample consists of 500,000 to 600,000 distinct CDR3 sequences, 15% to 20% of them appearing once. Whole-study findings and limits: Within blood appeared most thyroid clonotypes that had expanded above 0.001.

This clonotype was observed a few times. The antigen is undetermined. This sequence was found in a man aged 35 to 55 with Graves' ophthalmopathy. The genes are TRBV12-5 and TRBJ2-2, with D uncertain. The sample consisted of blood. CDR3 in amino acids: CASGLVVPGELFF. The CDR3, as DNA: TGTGCTAGTGGTTTGGTAGTCCCCGGGGAGCTGTTTTTT.